This T cell receptor (beta chain) appears in the sequencing data of a study of identical twins (dated by TCRdb to 2015 to 2016). Notes on the research overall: To test whether fetal clonotypes persist, this study deep-sequenced TCR alpha and beta repertoires from monozygotic twins, from unrelated adults of various ages, and from cord blood. Replicate twin experiments were performed at different times using different library preparation protocols to rule out contamination.

Points the paper makes about the study in general: Excess twin sharing in beta out-of-frame sequences was weaker because fewer shared sequences lowered the signal-to-noise ratio. Because the same donors could not be followed over many years, conclusions were based on cross-sectional statistical analysis. Fewer insertions were carried by abundant cord blood beta clonotypes, a similar but weaker trend appeared in young adult naive repertoires, and no such trend appeared in memory repertoires. In monozygotic twins, recombination models systematically underestimated out-of-frame TCR alpha sharing, but the models matched the sharing seen between unrelated individuals. Compared with coincidental sharing between unrelated individuals, an excess of low generation-probability sequences was observed among out-of-frame TCR alpha sequences shared between twins. Zero-insertion analyses could be partly confounded by invariant T cells such as MAIT and iNKT, although diverse VJ usage argued against such confounding for most clonotypes.

The library was made by 5' RACE. TCRdb lists the instrument as Illumina HiSeq 2000. Template switching introduced a universal primer binding site; the final cDNA contained a unique molecular identifier, enabling accurate counting of TCR cDNA molecules. Specific primers in the conserved constant-segment region were used to synthesize first-strand cDNA for the TCR alpha and beta chains. To control for contamination, each cDNA library was double barcoded with a SMART-Mk sample barcode plus Illumina barcodes. TruSeq adapter sequences along with Illumina sample barcodes were introduced in two successive PCR steps. The TCR alpha and beta cDNA libraries were sequenced on the Illumina HiSeq platform using custom primers. The authors' pipeline ran thus. Unique molecular identifiers were extracted from raw reads with MiGEC, and CDR3 positions were determined with MiXCR. For each individual, recombination models were inferred using an EM algorithm with the repgenHMM and IGoR tools. Shared clonotypes were analyzed with the tcR package in R, and sharing was normalized by the product of cloneset sizes. To study raw recombination free of thymic and clonal selection effects, out-of-frame nonproductive sequences were analyzed. TCRdb reran the public reads through fastp at Q25 and MiXCR, keeping productive beta chains. Rows merge per CDR3 protein into single entries with the most common DNA and genes. TCRdb, not the authors, supplied the V and J calls. The sample data list hundreds of thousands of distinct CDR3 sequences, and about 12% of these were observed just once. Jointly, the top ten make up 1.5% to 2% of the sample.

The germline V gene supplies CDR1 SGHVS and CDR2 FNYEAQ. V is reduced by 1 base and J by 10 bases, leaving a spacing of 11 bases between them. From the cysteine through the phenylalanine, the CDR3 covers 13 amino acids. The CDR3 DNA has 39 bases and is translated from base 1. Only healthy Caucasian donors were included. The twin cohort consisted of three pairs of female monozygotic twins, all aged about 18 to 29 years. RNA for TCR libraries was isolated from peripheral blood mononuclear cells. This clonotype occurred a few times. No antigen is known for it. Nothing much larger sits one base from this clone, and base qualities are not available. This same sample was also taken into another study, of yellow fever vaccine responses in identical twins. In that second paper, the authors write: The authors reported that the T cell response to vaccination in identical twins appeared partly convergent and partly personalized. Focusing on identical twins, the study followed the T cell clones that responded to the vaccine, and did so with precision.

The receptor chain draws on TRBV7-6 and TRBJ1-5; a weak D assignment points to TRBD1 (6 bases agree). The source is a woman aged 18-29 years in good health. Sequenced: PBMCs. At the DNA level, the sequence is TGTGCCAGCAGCTTAGTGGAGGGGGATCCCCAGCATTTT. Translated, this is CASSLVEGDPQHF.